The T cell receptor (beta chain) under discussion was sequenced for a study of human T cells and chemical hapten exposure. As for the study in general: On the upper back, patch tests were applied with 0.01% DPC and read at 6 days. Study-wide points: DPC sensitization left the count of TCRs above 1 in 1000 unchanged.

MiXCR was run by TCRdb on the RACE reads, yielding one entry per CDR3 protein. The sample yields some 300,000 distinct CDR3 sequences, over 5% seen once. This CDR3 comprises 11 residues. Trimming shortened V by 9 bases and J by 7 bases, and 12 bases separated the two germline ends. Time point given: pre-sensitization, week 0. Treatment given: therapeutic diphenylcyclopropenone sensitization with weekly scalp DPC. The donor pool consisted of alopecia patients aged 18 to 70 years, considered suitable for DPC. Unseparated into fractions, whole blood served as the source from which total RNA was extracted. Note on this clonotype: Its antigen is unidentified.

The sequence came from a woman under 30 with alopecia areata. Some clones in this sample may be carry-over from other donors' samples. Sequencing used whole blood, obtained in connection with sensitization to the hapten diphenylcyclopropenone (DPC). This chain connects TRBV12-3 or TRBV12-4 to TRBJ1-1; D not certain. The CDR3 sequence is CASLSPGEAFF. CDR3 DNA: TGTGCCAGTCTCTCCCCAGGTGAAGCTTTCTTT.